The entry below gives a single TCR beta chain sequence along with its context. This CDR3 is built from 11 residues. Trimming took off 11 bases at V and 4 bases at J, with 11 bases between the two ends. CDR1 is MDHEN, CDR2 SYDVKM, per germline. This entry comes from a study of T-cell reconstitution after alpha-beta-depleted transplantation in children. Researchers prepared the TCRbeta library using unique molecular identifiers, the study reports. TCRdb used MiXCR to reprocess the PCR reads, holding one entry per CDR3 protein. The sample records roughly 610,000 distinct CDR3 sequences, 10% being singletons.

Sequences were derived from PBMCs from the stem cell graft donor, sampled from the stem cell graft. The J gene is TRBJ1-2, the V gene TRBV28, with D tentatively TRBD1 (6 bases). The clonotype comes from a human donor who donated a stem cell graft to a child with acute myeloid leukemia. The CDR3 region is CAWGGPYGYTF. In nucleotides, the CDR3 is TGTGCCTGGGGGGGCCCCTATGGCTACACCTTC.